A selection of T cell receptor beta chains follows, all from one sample in a study of Graves' ophthalmopathy and Graves' hyperthyroidism. TCRdb reanalysed the multiplex PCR reads using MiXCR and keeps one entry per CDR3 protein. The data show over a million distinct CDR3 sequences, around a third seen once. Sequencing was performed on peripheral blood or thyroid tissue (not recorded which). These receptors all stem from an adult man with Graves' hyperthyroidism. Both conserved end residues are part of each CDR3.

J	V	CDR3
TRBJ1-1	TRBV5-1	CASSSESWSTEAFF
TRBJ1-1	TRBV25-1	CASKPQGRAEAFF
TRBJ2-1	TRBV7-9	CASSLDVYEQFF
TRBJ2-5	TRBV24-1	CATSEPNQETQYF
TRBJ2-5	TRBV11-2	CASSPHGQGARKTQYF
TRBJ2-7	TRBV29-1	CSVVEGQGSYEQYF
TRBJ1-1	TRBV29-1	CSTGQAGTEAFF
TRBJ1-6	TRBV20-1	CSARPGTEAPLHF
TRBJ1-5	TRBV30	CAWSKFQDQPQHF
TRBJ2-7	TRBV10-3	CAISPGQGASYEQYF
TRBJ2-7	TRBV6-5	CASSQPEAIVSEQYF
TRBJ2-2	TRBV2	CASKVAANTGELFF
TRBJ2-5	TRBV14	CASSQESAQETQYF
TRBJ2-3	TRBV7-2	CASSQDRFWYTQYF
TRBJ2-7	TRBV20-1	CSALKSVLAGEGEQYF
TRBJ1-6	TRBV10-2	CASTAGPYSPLHF
TRBJ2-5	TRBV24-1	CATSDPGLAGGPRETQYF
TRBJ1-2	TRBV29-1	CSVEGWGVGNTF
TRBJ1-2	TRBV7-2	CASSLLLNTEKLYTF
TRBJ1-2	TRBV4-1	CASSQDYLAARRGYTF
TRBJ1-1	TRBV29-1	CSTRTGEKAFF
TRBJ2-5	TRBV20-1	CSARDRSGTQETQYF
TRBJ1-5	TRBV19	CATRDRYNQPQHF
TRBJ1-1	TRBV19	CASSYGVAAFF
TRBJ2-7	TRBV12-3/TRBV12-4	CAISDQGRGYEQYF
TRBJ1-2	TRBV11-2	CASSSSGGYTF
TRBJ2-7	TRBV7-8	CASSLGGEASYEQYF
TRBJ1-4	TRBV12-3/TRBV12-4	CASSLGLKREKLFF
TRBJ1-2	TRBV29-1	CSVEPPTGGGYGYTF
TRBJ1-5	TRBV24-1	CATSSGKLPQHF
TRBJ1-2	TRBV7-8	CASSPGGGAGTVGYTF
TRBJ2-5	TRBV7-2	CASSLGRLSSGSQETQYF
TRBJ2-7	TRBV7-2	CASSLEPLVSEQYF
TRBJ1-5	TRBV7-9	CASSLAVPQGVARNQPQHF
TRBJ2-5	TRBV12-5	CASGLVQGGEETQYF
TRBJ1-1	TRBV2	CATTGESPEAFF
TRBJ2-7	TRBV10-1	CASSAGLTGTYEQYF
TRBJ2-7	TRBV11-2	CASSLDRREATYEQYF
TRBJ2-7	TRBV7-2	CASSFGAGGPQSYEQYF
TRBJ1-4	TRBV7-8	CASGSYRATNEKLFF
TRBJ1-5	TRBV7-9	CASSRGGSNQPQHF
TRBJ2-7	TRBV7-9	CASSFSEYEQYF
TRBJ1-4	TRBV2	CASSVQGVSNEKLFF
TRBJ2-7	TRBV20-1	CSARGHTNYEQYF
TRBJ1-5	TRBV6-2/TRBV6-3	CASWDRSTNQPQHF
TRBJ1-6	TRBV7-2	CASSLRLPSFYNSPLHF
TRBJ1-3	TRBV7-3	CASSRGDGNTIYF
TRBJ1-2	TRBV25-1	CASSGPGTGGLYGYTF
TRBJ2-7	TRBV6-6	CASSPVSEQYF
TRBJ2-7	TRBV29-1	CSVENYEGRQGAKEQYF
TRBJ1-4	TRBV5-6	CASSLERTGATNEKLFF
TRBJ2-7	TRBV29-1	CSVIRGPSYEQYF
TRBJ1-1	TRBV5-1	CASSKGDSWDTEAFF